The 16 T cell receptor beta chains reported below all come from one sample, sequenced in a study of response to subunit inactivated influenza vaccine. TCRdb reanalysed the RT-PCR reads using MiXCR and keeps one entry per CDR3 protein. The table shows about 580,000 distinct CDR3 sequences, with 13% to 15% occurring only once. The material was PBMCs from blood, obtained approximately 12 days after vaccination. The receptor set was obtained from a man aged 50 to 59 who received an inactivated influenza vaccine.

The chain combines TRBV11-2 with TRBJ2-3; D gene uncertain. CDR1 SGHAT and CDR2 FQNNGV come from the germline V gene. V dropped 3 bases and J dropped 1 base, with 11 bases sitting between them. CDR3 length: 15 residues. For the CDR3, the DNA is TGTGCCAGCAGCTTGGGCAGGCCACGCACAGATACGCAGTATTTT. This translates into CASSLGRPRTDTQYF.

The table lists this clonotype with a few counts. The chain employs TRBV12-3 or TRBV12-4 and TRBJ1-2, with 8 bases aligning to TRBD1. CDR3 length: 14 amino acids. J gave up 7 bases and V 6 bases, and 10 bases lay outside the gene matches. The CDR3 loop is CASSRSDRAVGYTF. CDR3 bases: TGTGCCAGCAGCCGGTCGGACAGGGCCGTTGGCTACACCTTC.

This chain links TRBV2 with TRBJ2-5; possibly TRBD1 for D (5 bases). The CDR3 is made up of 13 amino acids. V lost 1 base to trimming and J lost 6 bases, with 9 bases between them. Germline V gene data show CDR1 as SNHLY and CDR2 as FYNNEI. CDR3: CASSEGGAKTQYF. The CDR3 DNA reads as TGTGCCAGCAGTGAAGGGGGCGCAAAGACCCAGTACTTC. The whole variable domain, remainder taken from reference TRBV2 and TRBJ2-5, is EPEVTQTPSHQVTQMGQEVILRCVPISNHLYFYWYRQILGQKVEFLVSFYNNEISEKSEIFDDQFSVERPDGSNFTLKIRSTKLEDSAMYFCASSEGGAKTQYFGPGTRLLVL.

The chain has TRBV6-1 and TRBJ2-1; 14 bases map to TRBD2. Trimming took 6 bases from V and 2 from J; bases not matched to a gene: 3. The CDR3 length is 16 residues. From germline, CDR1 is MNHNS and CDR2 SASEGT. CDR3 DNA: TGTGCCAGCAGACCGACTAGCGGGGGGGCCTACAATGAGCAGTTCTTC. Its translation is CASRPTSGGAYNEQFF.

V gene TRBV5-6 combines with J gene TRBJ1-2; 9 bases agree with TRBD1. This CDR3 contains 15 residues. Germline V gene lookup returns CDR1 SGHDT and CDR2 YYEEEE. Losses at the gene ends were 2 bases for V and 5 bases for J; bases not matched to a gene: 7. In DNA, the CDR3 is TGTGCCAGCAGCTTACAGGGGGCGAGTATTTATGGCTACACCTTC. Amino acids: CASSLQGASIYGYTF.

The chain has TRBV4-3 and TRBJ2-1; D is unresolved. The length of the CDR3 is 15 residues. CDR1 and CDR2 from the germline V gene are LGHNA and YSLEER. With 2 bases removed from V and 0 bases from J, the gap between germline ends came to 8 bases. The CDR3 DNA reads TGCGCCAGCAGCCAAACACCGAGCTCCTACAATGAGCAGTTCTTC. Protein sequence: CASSQTPSSYNEQFF.

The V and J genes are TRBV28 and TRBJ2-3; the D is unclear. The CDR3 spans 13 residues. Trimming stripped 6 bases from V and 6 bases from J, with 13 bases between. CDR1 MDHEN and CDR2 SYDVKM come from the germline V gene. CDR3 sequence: CASRRQDGDTQYF. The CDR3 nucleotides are TGTGCCAGCAGGCGGCAAGACGGGGATACGCAGTATTTT.

The CDR3 DNA reads TGTGCCAGCAGTTACTCGGACAGGGAACAGTATAGCAATCAGCCCCAGCATTTT. Protein sequence: CASSYSDREQYSNQPQHF. The genes are TRBV6-5 and TRBJ1-5; 8 bases line up with TRBD1. In germline, CDR1 is MNHEY, CDR2 SVGAGI. The CDR3 is 18 amino acids. V dropped 0 bases and J dropped 0; count of bases not matched to a gene: 7.

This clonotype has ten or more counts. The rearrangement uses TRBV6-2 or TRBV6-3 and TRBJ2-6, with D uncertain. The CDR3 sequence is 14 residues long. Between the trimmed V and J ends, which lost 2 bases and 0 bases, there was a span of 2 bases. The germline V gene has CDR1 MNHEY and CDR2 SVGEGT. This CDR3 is CASSYSSGANVLTF. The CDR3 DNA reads TGTGCCAGCAGTTACAGCTCTGGGGCCAACGTCCTGACTTTC.

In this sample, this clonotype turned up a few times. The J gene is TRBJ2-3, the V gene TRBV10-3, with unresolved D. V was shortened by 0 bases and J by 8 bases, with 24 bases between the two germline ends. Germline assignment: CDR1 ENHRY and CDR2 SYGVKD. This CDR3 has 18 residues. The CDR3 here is CAISESPGGGSRGGTQYF. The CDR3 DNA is TGTGCCATCAGTGAGTCCCCCGGCGGTGGGTCCCGTGGCGGTACGCAGTATTTT.

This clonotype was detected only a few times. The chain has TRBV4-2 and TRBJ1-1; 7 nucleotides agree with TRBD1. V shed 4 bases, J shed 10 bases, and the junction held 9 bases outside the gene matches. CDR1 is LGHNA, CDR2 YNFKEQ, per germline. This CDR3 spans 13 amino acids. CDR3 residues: CASSPPGQQGAFF. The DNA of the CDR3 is TGTGCCAGCAGCCCCCCGGGACAGCAAGGAGCTTTCTTT.

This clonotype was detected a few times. CDR3 protein: CASSRLHRDSYEQYF. The CDR3 DNA reads as TGTGCCAGCAGCCGCCTCCACCGGGACTCCTACGAGCAGTACTTC. V is TRBV3-1 and J is TRBJ2-7, with a weak D call TRBD2 (5 bases). The V end was cut by 4 bases, the J end by 0 bases, with 13 bases between. This CDR3 is built from 15 residues. Germline assignment: CDR1 LGHDT and CDR2 YNNKEL (reference sequence).

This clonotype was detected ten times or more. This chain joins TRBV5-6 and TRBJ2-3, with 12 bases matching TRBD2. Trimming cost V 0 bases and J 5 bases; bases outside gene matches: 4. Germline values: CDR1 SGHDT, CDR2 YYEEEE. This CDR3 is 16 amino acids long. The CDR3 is CASSLDRLAGEDTQYF. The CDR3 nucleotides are TGTGCCAGCAGCTTGGACCGACTAGCGGGAGAAGATACGCAGTATTTT.

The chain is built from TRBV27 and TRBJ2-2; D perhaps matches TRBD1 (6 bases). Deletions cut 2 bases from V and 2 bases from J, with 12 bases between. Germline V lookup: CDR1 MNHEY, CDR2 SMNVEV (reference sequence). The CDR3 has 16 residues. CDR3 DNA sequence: TGTGCCAGCAGTTTAATCAGGGGTGTAAACACCGGGGAGCTGTTTTTT. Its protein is CASSLIRGVNTGELFF.

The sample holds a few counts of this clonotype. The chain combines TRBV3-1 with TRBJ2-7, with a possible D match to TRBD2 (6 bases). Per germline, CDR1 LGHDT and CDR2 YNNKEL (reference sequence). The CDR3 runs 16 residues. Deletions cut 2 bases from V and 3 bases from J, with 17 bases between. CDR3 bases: TGTGCCAGCAGCCAATTCACAGGAGGGATGGGCTACGAGCAGTACTTC. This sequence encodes CASSQFTGGMGYEQYF.

CDR3 nucleotides: TGTGCCAGCACCGATAAGCGGGGGGGCCACAATGAGCAGTTCTTC. As protein: CASTDKRGGHNEQFF. This chain uses TRBV12-3 or TRBV12-4 with TRBJ2-1; TRBD2 matches at 10 bases. J gave up 5 bases and V 7 bases, and 8 bases lay outside the gene matches. CDR3 length: 15 residues.